This TCR beta chain was recovered during a study of OX40 agonist ivuxolimab in advanced cancers. Study background: Dosing consisted of intravenous ivuxolimab at 0.01 to 10 mg/kg every 2 weeks. Hepatocellular carcinoma, melanoma, renal cell or head and neck cancer occurred in dose-escalation patients. Having had anti-PD-1, anti-PD-L1 or anti-CTLA-4 therapy before was allowed, and around 39% had some.

Patients had blood sampled at baseline and again on cycle 4 day 1 and cycle 7 day 1. Here immunoSEQ multiplex PCR was the method, and the copy in TCRdb shows in-frame clones only, minus some. The sample holds tens of thousands of clones; about three quarters are singletons and the top ten take around 15%. Unmatched junction bases numbered 1, after V lost 4 bases and J lost 5 bases. The CDR3 has 13 amino acids. Germline CDR1 and CDR2: SGHNT and YYREEE (reference sequence). The chain joins TRBV5-4 to TRBJ1-5; 9 bases map to TRBD1. The material was CD4+ or CD8+ T cells sorted from blood, obtained in a trial of the OX40 agonist ivuxolimab. The clonotype comes from an adult with an advanced solid tumor such as melanoma, head and neck, liver or kidney cancer. The CDR3 DNA reads as TGTGCCAGCAGCCGGACAGGGGATCAGCCCCAGCATTTT. Translated, it gives CASSRTGDQPQHF.